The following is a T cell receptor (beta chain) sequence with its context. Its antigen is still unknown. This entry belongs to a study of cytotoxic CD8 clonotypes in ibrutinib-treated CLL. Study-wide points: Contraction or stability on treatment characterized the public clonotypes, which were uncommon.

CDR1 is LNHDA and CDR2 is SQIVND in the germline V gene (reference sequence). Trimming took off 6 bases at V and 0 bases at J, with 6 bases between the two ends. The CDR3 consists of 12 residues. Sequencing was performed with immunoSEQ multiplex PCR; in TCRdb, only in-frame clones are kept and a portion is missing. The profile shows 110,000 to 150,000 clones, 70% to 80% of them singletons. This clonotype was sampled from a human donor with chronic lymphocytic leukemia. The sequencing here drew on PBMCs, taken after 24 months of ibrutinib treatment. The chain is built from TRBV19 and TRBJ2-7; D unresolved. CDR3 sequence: CASRGSSYEQYF. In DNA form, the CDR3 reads TGTGCCAGTAGGGGAAGCTCCTACGAGCAGTACTTC.